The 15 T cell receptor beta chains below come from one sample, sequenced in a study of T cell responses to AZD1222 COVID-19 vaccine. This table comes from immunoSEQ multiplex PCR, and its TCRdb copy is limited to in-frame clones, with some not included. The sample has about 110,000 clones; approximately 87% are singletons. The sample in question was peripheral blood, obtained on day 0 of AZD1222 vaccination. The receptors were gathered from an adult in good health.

The CDR3 bases are TGTGCCAGCAGCCCCAACAGGGGTCTATATGAAAAACTGTTTTTT. As protein: CASSPNRGLYEKLFF. V and J are TRBV5-6 and TRBJ1-4; 7 positions agree with TRBD1. The CDR3 length is 15 residues. With 4 bases clipped from V and 6 bases from J, the junction kept 9 bases outside the gene matches. Per the germline V gene, CDR1 is SGHDT and CDR2 is YYEEEE.

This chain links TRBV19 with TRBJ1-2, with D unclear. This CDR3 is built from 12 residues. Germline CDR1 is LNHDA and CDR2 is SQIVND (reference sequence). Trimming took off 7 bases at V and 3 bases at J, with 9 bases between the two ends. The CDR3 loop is CASKETDYGYTF. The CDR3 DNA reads TGTGCCAGTAAGGAAACCGACTATGGCTACACCTTC.

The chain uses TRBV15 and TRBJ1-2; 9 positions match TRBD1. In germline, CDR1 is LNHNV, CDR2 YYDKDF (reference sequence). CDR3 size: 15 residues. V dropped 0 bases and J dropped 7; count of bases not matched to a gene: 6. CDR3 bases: TGTGCCACCAGCAGAGATCTGGGACAGGGATTTGGCTACACCTTC. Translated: CATSRDLGQGFGYTF. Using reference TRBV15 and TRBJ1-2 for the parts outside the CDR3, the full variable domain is DAMVIQNPRYQVTQFGKPVTLSCSQTLNHNVMYWYQQKSSQAPKLLFHYYDKDFNNEADTPDNFQSRRPNTSFCFLDIRSPGLGDTAMYLCATSRDLGQGFGYTFGSGTRLTVV.

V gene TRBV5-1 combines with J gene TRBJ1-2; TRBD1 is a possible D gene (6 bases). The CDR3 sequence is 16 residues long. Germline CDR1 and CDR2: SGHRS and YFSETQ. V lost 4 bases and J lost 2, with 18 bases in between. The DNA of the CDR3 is TGCGCCAGCAGCGACGAAGTTCAGACAGGAAACTATGGCTACACCTTC. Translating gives CASSDEVQTGNYGYTF.

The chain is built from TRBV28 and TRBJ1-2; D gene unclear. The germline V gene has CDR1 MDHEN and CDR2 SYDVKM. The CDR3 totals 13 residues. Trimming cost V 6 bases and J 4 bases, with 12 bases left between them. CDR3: CASSPRGPYGYTF. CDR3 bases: TGTGCCAGCAGCCCCCGAGGGCCCTATGGCTACACCTTC.

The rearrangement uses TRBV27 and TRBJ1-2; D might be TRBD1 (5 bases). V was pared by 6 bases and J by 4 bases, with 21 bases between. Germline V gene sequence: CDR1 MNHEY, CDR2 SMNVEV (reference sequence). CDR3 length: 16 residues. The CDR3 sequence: CASSPLPLLGRYGYTF. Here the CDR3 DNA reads TGTGCCAGCAGCCCCCTCCCCCTTTTGGGACGCTATGGCTACACCTTC.

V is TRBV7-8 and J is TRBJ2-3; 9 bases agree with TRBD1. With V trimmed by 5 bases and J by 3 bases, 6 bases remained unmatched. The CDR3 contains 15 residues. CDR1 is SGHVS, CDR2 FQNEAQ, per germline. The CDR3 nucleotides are TGTGCCAGCAGCCGGACAGGGGATCGGACAGATACGCAGTATTTT. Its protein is CASSRTGDRTDTQYF.

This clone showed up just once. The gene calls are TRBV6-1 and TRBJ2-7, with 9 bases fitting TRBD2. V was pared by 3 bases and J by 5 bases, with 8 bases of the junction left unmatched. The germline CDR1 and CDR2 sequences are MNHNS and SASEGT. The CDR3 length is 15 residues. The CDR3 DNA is TGTGCCAGCAGTGACATAGCGGGAGTATTGAACGAGCAGTACTTC. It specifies CASSDIAGVLNEQYF.

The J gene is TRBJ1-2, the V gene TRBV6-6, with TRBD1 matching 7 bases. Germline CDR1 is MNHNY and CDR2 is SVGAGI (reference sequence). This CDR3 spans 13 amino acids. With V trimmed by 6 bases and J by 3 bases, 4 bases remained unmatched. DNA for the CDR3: TGTGCCAGCAGGTACGACAGGGACTATGGCTACACCTTC. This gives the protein CASRYDRDYGYTF.

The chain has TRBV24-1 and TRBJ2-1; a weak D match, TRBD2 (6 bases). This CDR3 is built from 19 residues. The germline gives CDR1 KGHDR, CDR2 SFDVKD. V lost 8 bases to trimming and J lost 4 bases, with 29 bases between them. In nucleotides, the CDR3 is TGTGCCACCATGTCGGGAGAGGGTTTAGGGGCGGCGGGATACAATGAGCAGTTCTTC. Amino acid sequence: CATMSGEGLGAAGYNEQFF.

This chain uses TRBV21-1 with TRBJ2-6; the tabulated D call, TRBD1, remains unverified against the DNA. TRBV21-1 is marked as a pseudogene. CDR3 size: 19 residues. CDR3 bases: TGTGCCAGCAGCAAAGTTAGACCAGGGGGCCGTCCGGGGGCCAACGTCCTGACTTTC. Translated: CASSKVRPGGRPGANVLTF.

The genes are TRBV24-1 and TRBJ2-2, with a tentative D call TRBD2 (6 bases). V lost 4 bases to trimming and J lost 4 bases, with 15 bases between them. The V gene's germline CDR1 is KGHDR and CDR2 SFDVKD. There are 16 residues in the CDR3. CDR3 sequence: CATSDRGTSRTGELFF. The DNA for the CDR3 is TGTGCCACCAGTGACCGCGGGACGAGTCGCACCGGGGAGCTGTTTTTT.

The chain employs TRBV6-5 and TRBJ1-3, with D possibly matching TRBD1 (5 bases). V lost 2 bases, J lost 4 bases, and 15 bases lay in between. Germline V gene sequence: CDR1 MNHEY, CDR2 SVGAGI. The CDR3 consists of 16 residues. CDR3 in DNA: TGTGCCAGCAGTTACAACTTAAGGGGACGGGGAAACACCATATATTTT. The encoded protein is CASSYNLRGRGNTIYF.

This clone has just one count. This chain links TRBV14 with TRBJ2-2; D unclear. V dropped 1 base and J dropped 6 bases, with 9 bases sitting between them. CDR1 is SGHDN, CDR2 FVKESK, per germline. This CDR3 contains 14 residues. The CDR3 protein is CASSQVIQAGELFF. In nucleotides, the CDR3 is TGTGCCAGCAGCCAAGTTATTCAGGCCGGGGAGCTGTTTTTT.

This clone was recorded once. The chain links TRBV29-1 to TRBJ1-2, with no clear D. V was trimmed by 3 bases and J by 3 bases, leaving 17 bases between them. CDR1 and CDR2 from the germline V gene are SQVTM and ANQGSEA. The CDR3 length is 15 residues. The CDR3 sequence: CSVELSTYEYYGYTF. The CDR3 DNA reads TGCAGCGTTGAGCTATCGACATATGAGTACTATGGCTACACCTTC. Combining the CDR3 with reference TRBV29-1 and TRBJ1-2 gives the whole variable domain SAVISQKPSRDICQRGTSLTIQCQVDSQVTMMFWYRQQPGQSLTLIATANQGSEATYESGFVIDKFPISRPNLTFSTLTVSNMSPEDSSIYLCSVELSTYEYYGYTFGSGTRLTVV.